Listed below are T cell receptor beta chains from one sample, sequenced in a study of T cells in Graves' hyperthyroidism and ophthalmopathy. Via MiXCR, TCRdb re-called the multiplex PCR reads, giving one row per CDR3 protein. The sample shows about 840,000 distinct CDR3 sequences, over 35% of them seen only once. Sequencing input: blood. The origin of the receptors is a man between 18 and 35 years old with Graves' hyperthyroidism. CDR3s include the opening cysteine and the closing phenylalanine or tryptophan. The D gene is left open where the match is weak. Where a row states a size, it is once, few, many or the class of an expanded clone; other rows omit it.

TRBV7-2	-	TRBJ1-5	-	TGTGCCAGCAGCCCTTCCCTCATAGGGTATAGCAATCAGCCCCAGCATTTT	CASSPSLIGYSNQPQHF
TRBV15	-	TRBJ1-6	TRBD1	TGTGCCACCAGCAGAGCAGGGACAGAGGATTCACCCCTCCACTTT	CATSRAGTEDSPLHF
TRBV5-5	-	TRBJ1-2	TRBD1	TGCGCCAGCAGCCAATCGGGGTCGATGCGGGCCCACAGGGGTCGGGTCTATGGCTACACCTTC	CASSQSGSMRAHRGRVYGYTF
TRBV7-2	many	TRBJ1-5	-	TGTGCCAGCAGCTTAGCGGGAGGGGGACAGCCCCAGCATTTT	CASSLAGGGQPQHF
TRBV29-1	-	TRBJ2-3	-	TGCAGCGGTCAGGACAGTGGGAGCACAGATACGCAGTATTTT	CSGQDSGSTDTQYF
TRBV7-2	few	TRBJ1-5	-	TGTGCCAGCAGCTGCGGGACTTCTTGGGGCCTCAATCAGCCCCAGCATTTT	CASSCGTSWGLNQPQHF
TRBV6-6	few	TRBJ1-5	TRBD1	TGTGCCAGCCTCCAGGGGGGTGAAGATCAGCCCCAGCATTTT	CASLQGGEDQPQHF
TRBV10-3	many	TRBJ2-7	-	TGTGCCATCAGTTTCTCAGTTAGCTACGAGCAGTACTTC	CAISFSVSYEQYF
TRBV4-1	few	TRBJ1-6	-	TGCGCCAGCAGCCAAGGGGCAGGTTGGGATTCACCCCTCCACTTT	CASSQGAGWDSPLHF
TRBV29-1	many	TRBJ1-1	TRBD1	TGCAGCATCAGGACAGGGGTAACTGAAGCTTTCTTT	CSIRTGVTEAFF
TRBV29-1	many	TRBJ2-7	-	TGCAGCGTTTCCTCCGGGAAGGACGAGCAGTACTTC	CSVSSGKDEQYF
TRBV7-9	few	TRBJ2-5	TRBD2	TGTGCCAGCAGCTTAGCGCGGGAGAGAGAGACCCAGTACTTC	CASSLARERETQYF
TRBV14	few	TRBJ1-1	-	TGTGCCAGCAGCCGGATACAGAACACTGAAGCTTTCTTT	CASSRIQNTEAFF